The present entry profiles one T cell receptor (beta chain) with its context. The antigen remains undetermined. This record comes from a study of cytomegalovirus exposure and HLA in healthy donors. Study-level points and caveats: Reports credit the classifier with highly specific, highly sensitive diagnosis of cytomegalovirus status. Three CMV-associated chains proved CMV antigen-specific in vitro. About 150 TCR beta chains were listed as cytomegalovirus-associated.

The V gene's germline CDR1 is LNHDA and CDR2 SQIVND (reference sequence). V gave up 10 bases and J gave up 5 bases; unmatched junction bases: 11. The CDR3 consists of 15 residues. Among the approximately 110 subjects of the validation cohort, separate from the roughly 700-subject first cohort, were the donors. The repertoire was sequenced with immunoSEQ multiplex PCR; TCRdb's copy has only in-frame clones and lacks some. This sample has tens of thousands of clones, with about 91% found just once. This TCR came from a woman aged 25 to 39 in good health and CMV-seronegative. The sequencing sample was made of PBMCs. The rearrangement links TRBV19 to TRBJ2-1, with 10 bases matching TRBD2. CDR3 DNA sequence: TGTGCCACCCTGACTAGCGGGCTATACAACAATGAGCAGTTCTTC. It yields the protein CATLTSGLYNNEQFF.